Following are 8 T cell receptor delta chains from one sample sequenced in a study of gammadelta T cells in human blood. TCRdb processed the RT-PCR reads again with the CATT caller. Counted here are fewer than 350 delta-chain clones, 4% to 5% occurring once; the ten biggest clones make up around 86%. The specimen was Vgamma9Vdelta2 gamma-delta T cells from cord blood. The receptors here all came from a newborn.

This clone was counted only a few times. TCRdb's protein, taken from a much larger clone, differs from this DNA's translation at residue 4, likely owing to a read error; the protein displayed comes from the DNA. The chain recombines TRDV2 with TRDJ3; the match to TRDD3 covers 11 bases. Germline CDR1 is GEAIGNYY and CDR2 is EKD. V trimming: 5 bases; J trimming: 3 bases; junction bases outside the gene matches: 8. The CDR3 is 18 amino acids. The DNA of the CDR3 is TGTGCCTGTGCCACATGGGGGATACGGGACTGGGACACCCGACAGATGTTTTTC. This codes for CACATWGIRDWDTRQMFF.

A word on this clone: Since a far larger clone is one base different, this is likely a read error. The same CDR3 is also encoded by other DNA sequences in this sample. The rearrangement uses TRDV2 and TRDJ3, with D possibly TRDD3 on 5 matching bases. The CDR3 spans 17 residues. Germline V gene data show CDR1 as GEAIGNYY and CDR2 as EKD. DNA for the CDR3: TGTGCCTGTGACCCAGCTGGGTTACCCTGGGATACCCGACAGATGTTTTTC. Amino acids: CACDPAGLPWDTRQMFF.

Of note for this clone: The protein in TCRdb stems from a much larger clone and differs at residue 7 from this DNA's translation, likely a read error; here the protein is translated from the DNA. The chain employs TRDV2 and TRDJ1, with 7 nucleotides matching TRDD3. This CDR3 spans 17 amino acids. Germline assignment: CDR1 GEAIGNYY and CDR2 EKD. V lost 3 bases, J lost 1 base, and 13 bases stayed unmatched. The CDR3 sequence: CACDSVTGDQPTDKLIF. CDR3 nucleotide sequence: TGTGCCTGTGACTCTGTGACGGGGGATCAGCCCACCGATAAACTCATCTTT.

This clone has just a few counts. The protein recorded in TCRdb matches a much larger clone and deviates from this DNA's translation at residue 3, suggesting a read error; the protein here is obtained by translating the DNA. The V call is TRDV2, the J call TRDJ3; 8 bases match TRDD3. Germline V gene data show CDR1 as GEAIGNYY and CDR2 as EKD. The CDR3 length is 18 residues. CDR3 residues: CARDVLGVSSWDTRQMFF. The CDR3 DNA reads as TGTGCCCGTGACGTACTGGGGGTTAGCTCCTGGGACACCCGACAGATGTTTTTC.

This clone was found a few times. Translating this DNA gives a protein that differs at residue 7 from the TCRdb one, which belongs to a much larger clone; a read error is likely, and the protein shown is this translation. The chain has TRDV2 and TRDJ3; 8 nucleotides line up with TRDD3. TCRdb supplies no J gene; here it was assigned by aligning the nucleotide sequence to germline. Germline-derived CDR1 and CDR2 are GEAIGNYY and EKD. CDR3 length equals 18 residues. J was trimmed by 2 bases and V by 0 bases; bases with no gene match: 5. CDR3: CACDTGIWGTWDTRQMFF. Here the CDR3 DNA reads TGTGCCTGTGACACCGGTATCTGGGGGACCTGGGACACCCGACAGATGTTTTTC.

By sample share, this clone is medium-sized (0.01 to 0.1%). This likely came from a read error, as a far larger clone is one base away. V gene TRDV2 combines with J gene TRDJ3, with 10 bases that match TRDD3. The germline V gene encodes CDR1 GEAIGNYY and CDR2 EKD. This CDR3 contains 18 residues. J gave up 0 bases and V 3 bases, and 4 bases lay outside the gene matches. DNA of the CDR3: TGTGCCTGTGACCCCTTGGGGGATACCTCCTGGGACACCCGACAGATGTTTTTC. This translates into CACDPLGDTSWDTRQMFF.

This clone was detected only a few times. The mismatch at residue 3 between this DNA's translation and the TCRdb protein of a much larger clone likely reflects a read error; the protein shown is translated from the DNA. The chain has TRDV2 and TRDJ3, with 8 bases lining up with TRDD3. The CDR3 totals 18 residues. The V gene's germline CDR1 is GEAIGNYY and CDR2 EKD. The CDR3 nucleotides read TGTGCCTTTGACACCGGTGTCTGGGGGACCTGGGACACCCGACAGATGTTTTTC. Translated: CAFDTGVWGTWDTRQMFF.

V gene TRDV2 combines with J gene TRDJ1, with D possibly matching TRDD3 (6 bases). TCRdb supplies no J gene; here it was assigned by aligning the nucleotide sequence to germline. Between the trimmed V and J ends, which lost 3 bases and 0 bases, there was a span of 16 bases. Germline CDR1 GEAIGNYY, CDR2 EKD. The length of the CDR3 is 16 residues. CDR3 DNA sequence: TGTGCCTGTGACTCCTCTTGGGGATCGTACACCGATAAACTCATCTTT. This gives the protein CACDSSWGSYTDKLIF.